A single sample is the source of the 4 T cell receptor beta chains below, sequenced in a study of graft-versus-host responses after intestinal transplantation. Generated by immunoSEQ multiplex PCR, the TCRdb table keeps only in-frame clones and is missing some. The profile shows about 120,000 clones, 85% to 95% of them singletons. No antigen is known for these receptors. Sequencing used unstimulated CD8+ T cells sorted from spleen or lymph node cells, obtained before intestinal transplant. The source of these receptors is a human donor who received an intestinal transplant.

The CDR3 coding sequence is TGCGCCAGCAGCCAAGGAAGCGGTCCAGATACGCAGTATTTT. It is translated as CASSQGSGPDTQYF. The V call is TRBV4-3, the J call TRBJ2-3, with a weak D call TRBD2 (5 bases). The CDR3 sequence is 14 residues long. Trimming removed 1 base at V and 4 bases at J, with 9 bases between. Germline V CDR1 and CDR2: LGHNA, YSLEER.

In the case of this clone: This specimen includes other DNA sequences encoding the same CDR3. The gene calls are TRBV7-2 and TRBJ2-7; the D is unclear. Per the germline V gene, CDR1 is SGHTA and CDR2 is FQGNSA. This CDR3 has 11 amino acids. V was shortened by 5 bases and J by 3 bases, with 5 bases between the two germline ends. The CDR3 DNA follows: TGTGCCAGCAGCCTCAGCTACGAGCAGTACTTC. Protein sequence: CASSLSYEQYF.

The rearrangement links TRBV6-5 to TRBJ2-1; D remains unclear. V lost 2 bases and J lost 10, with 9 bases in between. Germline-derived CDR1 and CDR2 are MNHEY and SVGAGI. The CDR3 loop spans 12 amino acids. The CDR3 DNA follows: TGTGCCAGCAGTTACATTGGTGGCGAGCAGTTCTTC. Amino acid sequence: CASSYIGGEQFF.

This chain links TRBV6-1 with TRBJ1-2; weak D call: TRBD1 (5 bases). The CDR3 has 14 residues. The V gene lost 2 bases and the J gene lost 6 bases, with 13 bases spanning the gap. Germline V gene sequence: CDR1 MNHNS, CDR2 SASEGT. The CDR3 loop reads CASSELGRVHGYTF. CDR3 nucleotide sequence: TGTGCCAGCAGTGAATTAGGCAGGGTGCATGGCTACACCTTC.